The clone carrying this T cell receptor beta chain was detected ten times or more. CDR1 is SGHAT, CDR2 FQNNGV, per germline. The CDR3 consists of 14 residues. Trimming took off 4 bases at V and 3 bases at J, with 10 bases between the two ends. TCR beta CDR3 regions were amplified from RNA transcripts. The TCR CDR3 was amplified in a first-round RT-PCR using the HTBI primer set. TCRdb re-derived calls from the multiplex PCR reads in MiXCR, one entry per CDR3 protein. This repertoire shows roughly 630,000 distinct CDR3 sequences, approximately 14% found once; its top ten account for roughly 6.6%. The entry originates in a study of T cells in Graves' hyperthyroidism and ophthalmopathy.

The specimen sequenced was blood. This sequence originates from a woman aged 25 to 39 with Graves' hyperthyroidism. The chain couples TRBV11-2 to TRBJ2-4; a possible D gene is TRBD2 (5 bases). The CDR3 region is CASSSGFGKNIQYF. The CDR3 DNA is TGTGCCAGCAGCTCGGGGTTCGGCAAAAACATTCAGTACTTC. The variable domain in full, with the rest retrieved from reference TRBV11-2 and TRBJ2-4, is EAGVAQSPRYKIIEKRQSVAFWCNPISGHATLYWYQQILGQGPKLLIQFQNNGVVDDSQLPKDRFSAERLKGVDSTLKIQPAKLEDSAVYLCASSSGFGKNIQYFGAGTRLSVL.